The text below deals with one T cell receptor (beta chain). There is no known antigen for this receptor. Base qualities are not recorded, but no much larger clone differs from it by a single base. The collaborating institutions used their own protocols to collect whole blood in K2EDTA tubes. For TCRbeta analysis, collaborators shipped samples in one of three forms: frozen whole blood, isolated PBMCs, or DNA extracted from either of those sample types. This sample is part of a study of blood T cell repertoires in COVID-19 (dated by TCRdb to the early 2020s). Background on the whole study: Samples covering the acute and convalescent phases of COVID-19 were provided by collaborators in the United States, Italy and Spain. The material from the prospective study consisted of cDNA or gDNA derived from T cells, B-cell-depleted T cells, or PBMCs. The dataset comprised deeply sampled blood TCRbeta repertoires from subjects exposed to, actively infected with, or recovered from COVID-19. The repertoires were released in a freely available public database meant as a resource for research on the immune response to SARS-CoV-2. The samples were drawn from the first 160 participants of the ongoing ImmuneRACE study and from 1,254 subjects provided by 6 global collaborators. Nearly every sample came with metadata listing a de-identified subject ID, COVID-19 status, age in years and sex. Where HLA class I and class II types were available, the types were taken from metadata supplied by the sample provider, not from assay-based typing. Findings and caveats that apply to the study as a whole: Clinical and demographic metadata were provided uncurated, with the amount varying by source and participant.

Inclusive of the bounding cysteine and phenylalanine, the CDR3 is 17 residues long. Only the CDR3 region is kept as DNA, spanning 51 bases read in frame from base 1. Trimmed from V: 0 bases; trimmed from J: 6 bases; junction bases lacking a gene match: 9. Per the germline V gene (reference sequence), SEHNR is the CDR1 and FQNEAQ is the CDR2. TCRbeta CDR3 regions were amplified from genomic DNA by means of the immunoSEQ Assay, a bias-controlled multiplex PCR. The study's processing was this. The number of nucleated cells in each sample was estimated by amplification of reference gene primers within the assay. To quantify the absolute abundance of each unique TCRbeta CDR3 rearrangement, sequence reads were collapsed and filtered. Productive Simpson clonality was computed per sample as the square root of Simpson's diversity index over productive rearrangements. The table was pulled from immuneACCESS by TCRdb, which kept in-frame rearrangements only. Such tables lose some clones; where checked, under half of the loss comes from unresolved V genes, and the rest has no known cause. V and J calls and clone size come straight from that table; D and trimming were deduced from the DNA. The sample has 65,000 to 90,000 clones on record, around 87% of them singletons. 11% of the sample rests with the top ten.

The chain is made from TRBV7-9 and TRBJ2-1, with 9 junctional bases fitting TRBD2. The receptor was isolated from a woman between 18 and 29 years old with acute or convalescent COVID-19. The specimen was peripheral blood. CDR3 reads: CASSLAGGGTSSNEQFF. The base sequence is TGTGCCAGCAGCTTAGCAGGCGGCGGGACTAGCAGCAATGAGCAGTTCTTC.